This T cell receptor (beta chain) was identified in a study of regulatory T cells in long-lasting Graves disease. HTBI primers from iRepertoire and Arm-PCR of CDR3 regions yielded the TCR beta libraries. One entry per CDR3 protein results from TCRdb running MiXCR on the multiplex PCR reads. The data hold roughly 560,000 distinct CDR3 sequences, with about 11% observed a single time. This clonotype has a handful of counts. Time point of the sample: newly diagnosed GD, antithyroid drugs for less than 3 months. The authors made the TCR library using RNA they extracted from PBMCs. The sample was also reused in another study, on T cells in Graves' hyperthyroidism and ophthalmopathy.

This TCR was sampled from a woman aged 25 to 39 with Graves disease. The specimen comprised peripheral blood mononuclear cells (PBMCs), sampled at new diagnosis, from a patient treated with antithyroid drugs.

The CDR3 protein is CASSPSAQSNQPQHF. In DNA form, the CDR3 reads TGTGCCAGCTCACCATCTGCCCAGAGCAATCAGCCCCAGCATTTT. The V gene is TRBV18, the J gene TRBJ1-5; D gene unclear. The CDR3 sequence is 15 residues long. Looked up from germline, CDR1 is KGHSH and CDR2 is LQKENI. V lost 2 bases and J lost 1, with 9 bases in between.